The TCR beta chain described here comes from a study of T cells of healthy individuals. TCRdb re-called the 5' RACE reads with MiXCR, one entry per CDR3 protein. The sample includes about 60,000 distinct CDR3 sequences, 15% to 20% seen only once; the top ten take approximately 4.8%. The V end lost 5 bases, the J end lost 3 bases, and 7 bases lay between the germline ends. This CDR3 has 11 residues. CDR1 is SQVTM and CDR2 is ANQGSEA in the germline V gene. This chain joins TRBV29-1 and TRBJ1-2; D unclear. The sequence was collected from a human donor in good health. The CDR3 region is CSVRVYYGYTF. The CDR3 coding sequence is TGCAGCGTTAGGGTGTACTATGGCTACACCTTC.